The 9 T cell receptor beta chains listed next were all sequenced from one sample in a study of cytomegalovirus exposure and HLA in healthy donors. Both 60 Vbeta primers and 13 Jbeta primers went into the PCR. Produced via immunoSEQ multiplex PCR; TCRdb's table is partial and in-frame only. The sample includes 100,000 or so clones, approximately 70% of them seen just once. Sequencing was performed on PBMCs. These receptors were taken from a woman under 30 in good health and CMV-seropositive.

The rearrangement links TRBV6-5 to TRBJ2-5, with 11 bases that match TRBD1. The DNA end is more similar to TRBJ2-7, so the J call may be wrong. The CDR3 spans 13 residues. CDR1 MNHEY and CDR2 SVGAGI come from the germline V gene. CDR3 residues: CASTRTGGLEQYF. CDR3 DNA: TGTGCCAGCACTCGGACAGGGGGCCTCGAGCAGTACTTC.

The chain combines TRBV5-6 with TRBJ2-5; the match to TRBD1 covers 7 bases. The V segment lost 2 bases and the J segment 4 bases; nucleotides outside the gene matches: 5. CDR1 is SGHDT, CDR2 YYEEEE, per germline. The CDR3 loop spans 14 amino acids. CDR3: CASSFRQGRETQYF. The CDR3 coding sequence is TGTGCCAGCAGCTTTCGACAGGGTCGAGAGACCCAGTACTTC.

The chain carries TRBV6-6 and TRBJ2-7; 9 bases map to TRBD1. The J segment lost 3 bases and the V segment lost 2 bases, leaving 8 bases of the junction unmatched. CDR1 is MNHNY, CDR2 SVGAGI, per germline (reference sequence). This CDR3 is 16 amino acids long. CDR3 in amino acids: CASSYPSGQGGYEQYF. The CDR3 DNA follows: TGTGCCAGCAGTTACCCTTCGGGACAGGGAGGCTACGAGCAGTACTTC.

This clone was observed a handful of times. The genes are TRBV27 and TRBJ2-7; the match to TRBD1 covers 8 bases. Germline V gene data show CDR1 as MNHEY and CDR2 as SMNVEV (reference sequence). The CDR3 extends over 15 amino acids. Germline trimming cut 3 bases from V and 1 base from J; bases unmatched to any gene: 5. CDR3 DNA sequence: TGTGCCAGCAGTTTCGGGACAGGTACGTCCTACGAGCAGTACTTC. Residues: CASSFGTGTSYEQYF.

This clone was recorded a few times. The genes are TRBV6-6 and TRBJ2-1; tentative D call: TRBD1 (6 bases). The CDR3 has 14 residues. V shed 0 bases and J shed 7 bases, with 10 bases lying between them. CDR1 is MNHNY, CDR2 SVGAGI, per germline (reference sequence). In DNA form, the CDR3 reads TGTGCCAGCAGTTACTCCCAGGGGAGAAATGAGCAGTTCTTC. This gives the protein CASSYSQGRNEQFF.

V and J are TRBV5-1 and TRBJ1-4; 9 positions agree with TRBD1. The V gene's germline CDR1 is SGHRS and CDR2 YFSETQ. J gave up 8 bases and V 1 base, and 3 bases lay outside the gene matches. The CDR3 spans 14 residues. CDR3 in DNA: TGCGCCAGCAGCTTGACAGGGGGCACCGAAAAACTGTTTTTT. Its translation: CASSLTGGTEKLFF. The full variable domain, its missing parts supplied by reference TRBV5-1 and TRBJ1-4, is KAGVTQTPRYLIKTRGQQVTLSCSPISGHRSVSWYQQTPGQGLQFLFEYFSETQRNKGNFPGRFSGRQFSNSRSEMNVSTLELGDSALYLCASSLTGGTEKLFFGSGTQLSVL.

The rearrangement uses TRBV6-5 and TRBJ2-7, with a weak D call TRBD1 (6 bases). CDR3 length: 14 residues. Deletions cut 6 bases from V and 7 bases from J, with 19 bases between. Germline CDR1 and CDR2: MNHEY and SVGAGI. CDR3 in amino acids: CASSQGQAFGEQYF. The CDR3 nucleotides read TGTGCCAGCAGCCAGGGACAAGCTTTTGGAGAGCAGTACTTC.

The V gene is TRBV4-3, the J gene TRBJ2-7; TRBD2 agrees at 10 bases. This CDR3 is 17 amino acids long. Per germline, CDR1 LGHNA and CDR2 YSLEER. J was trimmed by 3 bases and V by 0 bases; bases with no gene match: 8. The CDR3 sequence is CASSQEARIAGGYEQYF. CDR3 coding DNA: TGCGCCAGCAGCCAAGAGGCCCGAATAGCGGGAGGCTACGAGCAGTACTTC.

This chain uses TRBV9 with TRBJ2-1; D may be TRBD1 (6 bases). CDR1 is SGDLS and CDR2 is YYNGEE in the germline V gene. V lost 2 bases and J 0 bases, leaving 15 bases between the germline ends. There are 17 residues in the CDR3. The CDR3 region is CASSVMGASSSYNEQFF. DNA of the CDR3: TGTGCCAGCAGCGTTATGGGGGCATCTAGCTCCTACAATGAGCAGTTCTTC.